This TCR beta chain derives from a study of sequential checkpoint blockade in melanoma. Study-wide context: Both treatment sequences were followed by maintenance nivolumab. TCRbeta immunosequencing was performed on DNA from around 91 pretreatment melanoma tumor samples. Roughly 22 patients had tumor biopsies before treatment and at week 13.

This CDR3 comprises 16 residues. Per the germline V gene, CDR1 is SGHNT and CDR2 is YENEEA. Deletions cut 1 base from V and 0 bases from J, with 10 bases between. Treatment reported: randomized to nivolumab then ipilimumab (arm A) or the reverse (arm B). This clone was seen repeatedly, ten times or more. Method: immunoSEQ multiplex PCR; TCRdb's copy keeps in-frame clones and lacks some. The sample includes some 9,200 clones, less than 30% of them seen just once. The sequencing here drew on tumor tissue (inferred from file names), taken from a patient given nivolumab and ipilimumab in sequence. The chain couples TRBV11-3 to TRBJ1-3; tentative D call: TRBD1 (6 bases). The source is a human donor with melanoma. The CDR3, as DNA: TGTGCCAGCAGCTTAGTAGCAGGGGTCTCTGGAAACACCATATATTTT. It encodes CASSLVAGVSGNTIYF.